This TCR beta chain stems from a study of tumour-infiltrating T cells in Burkitt lymphoma. Study background: Survival, overall and progression-free, tracked with productive clonality.

The table came from immunoSEQ multiplex PCR; TCRdb's copy has only in-frame clones and leaves some out. The sample has 12,000 to 15,000 clones; about 33% are singletons. Germline loops: CDR1 MNHEY, CDR2 SMNVEV (reference sequence). V was pared by 6 bases and J by 5 bases, with 20 bases between. CDR3 length: 16 residues. This receptor was obtained from a human donor with diffuse large B-cell lymphoma. The source material was tumor tissue. V usage is TRBV27 and J usage is TRBJ2-1, with D possibly matching TRBD1 (5 bases). CDR3 bases: TGTGCCAGCAGCGTCCGGTGGACAAGGGAAAACAATGAGCAGTTCTTC. This encodes CASSVRWTRENNEQFF.